This T cell receptor (beta chain) was obtained from a study of beta chain features in type 1 diabetes. Findings of the study overall: For patients, the naive, central memory and Treg TCRB repertoires appeared more alike than for healthy donors. Cells with high TCR expression could be over-represented when cDNA is sequenced. Any PCR bias toward short templates would affect both groups alike.

This clone was observed a handful of times. The antigen is not known. The CDR3 totals 14 residues. V lost 5 bases and J lost 5; bases outside the gene matches: 5. Germline CDR1 and CDR2: MNHEY and SVGAGI. Sorting with CD45RO/CCR7/CD25/CD127/CD95/CD27 yielded naive, central memory, regulatory and stem-like memory CD4+ cells. Sequenced material consisted of expressed TCRB transcripts (all of the isolated RNA was reverse transcribed). The assay was immunoSEQ multiplex PCR, and TCRdb's table has in-frame clones only and misses some. The repertoire holds about 290,000 clones, with around 7.3% as singletons.

The chain employs TRBV6-5 and TRBJ2-2, with 7 bases fitting TRBD1. Sequencing was performed on central memory CD4+ T cells from blood. The receptor was isolated from a woman aged 18 to 35 in good health. The CDR3 sequence is CASSPTGRTGELFF. The CDR3 DNA reads as TGTGCCAGCAGTCCGACAGGGCGGACCGGGGAGCTGTTTTTT.